This TCR beta chain was observed in a study of graft-versus-host responses after intestinal transplantation. Study overall: Isolated intestinal, liver-intestinal, or multivisceral transplants had been given to the recipients. Study-wide points: Patients with graft-donor T cell macrochimerism had high graft-versus-host to host-versus-graft clonal ratios in allografts.

Assay used: immunoSEQ multiplex PCR; TCRdb lists only in-frame clones, some missing. The table records over 15,000 clones, over 90% of them present only once. CDR3 length: 11 residues. CDR1 and CDR2 from the germline V gene are MNHEY and SMNVEV (reference sequence). Trimming left V 2 bases short and J 6 bases short, with 5 bases between. About this clone: Its antigen remains unknown.

This material consisted of PBMCs, taken 23 days after intestinal transplant. This sequence originates from a human patient who received an intestinal transplant, so some T cells may come from the graft donor. The chain has TRBV27 and TRBJ2-7; either TRBD1 or TRBD2 may supply D (5 bases each). This CDR3 reads CASSLGGEQYF. The CDR3 coding sequence is TGTGCCAGCAGTTTAGGGGGCGAGCAGTACTTC.